Shown below are 24 T cell receptor beta chains from a single sample sequenced in a study of T cells after yellow fever vaccination. MiXCR, applied by TCRdb to the 5' RACE reads, yields one record per CDR3 protein. The repertoire holds under 550,000 distinct CDR3 sequences, with 21% as singletons. The specimen was PBMCs, collected about 20 days after the first yellow fever vaccination. These receptors originate from a man aged 18-30 years who received the YFV17D yellow fever vaccine.

This clonotype was detected a few times. This chain joins TRBV27 and TRBJ2-5, with D perhaps TRBD1 or TRBD2 (5 bases each). The CDR3 has 16 residues. The V end lost 4 bases, the J end lost 0 bases, and 15 bases lay between the germline ends. The germline V gene has CDR1 MNHEY and CDR2 SMNVEV (reference sequence). The CDR3 reads CASSSRDLRYQETQYF. The CDR3 DNA is TGTGCCAGCAGTTCCCGGGACCTTAGGTACCAAGAGACCCAGTACTTC.

This chain connects TRBV5-1 to TRBJ2-2; tentative D call: TRBD1 (6 bases). The CDR3 is made up of 16 amino acids. Trimming pared 0 bases from V and 3 bases from J, leaving 12 bases between. Germline CDR1 reads SGHRS; CDR2 reads YFSETQ. CDR3 sequence: CASSLEPGAYTGELFF. The CDR3 nucleotides are TGCGCCAGCAGCTTGGAACCAGGGGCGTACACCGGGGAGCTGTTTTTT.

This clonotype was seen many times. This chain joins TRBV3-1 and TRBJ2-3; 8 bases line up with TRBD1. This CDR3 contains 15 residues. V lost 4 bases to trimming and J lost 0 bases; unmatched junction nucleotides: 3. Germline assignment: CDR1 LGHDT and CDR2 YNNKEL (reference sequence). CDR3 bases: TGTGCCAGCAGCCGGGGACAGGCAAGCACAGATACGCAGTATTTT. Translating gives CASSRGQASTDTQYF.

The chain employs TRBV28 and TRBJ1-5, with 7 nucleotides matching TRBD1. V shed 7 bases, J shed 6 bases, and the junction held 12 bases outside the gene matches. Germline V lookup: CDR1 MDHEN, CDR2 SYDVKM. The CDR3 length is 15 residues. CDR3 amino acids: CASILGQGQTQPQHF. Written as DNA, the CDR3 is TGTGCCAGCATCCTAGGCCAGGGACAGACTCAGCCCCAGCATTTT. Looking up the rest from reference TRBV28 and TRBJ1-5 gives the full variable domain: DVKVTQSSRYLVKRTGEKVFLECVQDMDHENMFWYRQDPGLGLRLIYFSYDVKMKEKGDIPEGYSVSREKKERFSLILESASTNQTSMYLCASILGQGQTQPQHFGDGTRLSIL.

The CDR3 coding sequence is TGTGCCAGCAGCCTCCGTTGGACAGGGGTTTCAGATACGCAGTATTTT. It translates to CASSLRWTGVSDTQYF. The rearrangement links TRBV7-9 to TRBJ2-3; 9 bases agree with TRBD1. V lost 5 bases to trimming and J lost 4 bases; unmatched junction nucleotides: 10. There are 16 residues in the CDR3. Germline-derived CDR1 and CDR2 are SEHNR and FQNEAQ (reference sequence).

The V gene is TRBV11-1, the J gene TRBJ2-1; TRBD2 matches at 13 bases. CDR3 length: 20 residues. Germline CDR1 is SGHAT and CDR2 is FQDESV (reference sequence). With 2 bases clipped from V and 7 bases from J, the junction kept 17 bases outside the gene matches. In nucleotides, the CDR3 is TGTGCCAGCAGCTTAAGGTTTGGACTAGCGGGGGCAGTTATTTGGAATGAGCAGTTCTTC. Translated: CASSLRFGLAGAVIWNEQFF.

V is TRBV6-5 and J is TRBJ1-6; D unclear. Germline V CDR1 and CDR2: MNHEY, SVGAGI. V lost 3 bases to trimming and J lost 8 bases, with 8 bases between them. This CDR3 contains 13 residues. DNA of the CDR3: TGTGCCAGCAGTTATCTGGTCCATTCACCCCTCCACTTT. Translation gives CASSYLVHSPLHF.

This clonotype was counted only a few times. The genes are TRBV7-3 and TRBJ2-1; TRBD2 matches 10 bases. Germline V CDR1 and CDR2: SGHTA, FQGTGA. V trimming: 4 bases; J trimming: 7 bases; junction bases outside the gene matches: 7. This CDR3 contains 15 residues. Here the CDR3 DNA reads TGTGCCAGCAGCTCAAGCGGGGGGGCTTGGAATGAGCAGTTCTTC. Its protein is CASSSSGGAWNEQFF.

There are a few counts of this clonotype. This chain links TRBV9 with TRBJ2-5; TRBD2 agrees at 8 bases. Germline V CDR1 and CDR2: SGDLS, YYNGEE. This CDR3 has 14 amino acids. The trim removed 0 bases at V and 5 bases at J, leaving 3 bases unmatched. The CDR3 bases are TGTGCCAGCAGCGTAGGCGGGGGGAGGGAGACCCAGTACTTC. This gives the protein CASSVGGGRETQYF.

The chain links TRBV29-1 to TRBJ2-5; 8 positions match TRBD1. V was pared by 6 bases and J by 6 bases, with 9 bases of the junction left unmatched. The length of the CDR3 is 13 residues. Germline V gene data show CDR1 as SQVTM and CDR2 as ANQGSEA. Here the CDR3 DNA reads TGCAGCGTCGGACAGGGATTTGGTCAGACCCAGTACTTC. Its translation: CSVGQGFGQTQYF.

This clonotype was detected a few times. V is TRBV20-1 and J is TRBJ2-7; D is unresolved. There are 15 residues in the CDR3. The V end lost 4 bases, the J end lost 2 bases, and 18 bases lay between the germline ends. In germline, CDR1 is DFQATT, CDR2 SNEGSKA (reference sequence). In DNA, the CDR3 is TGCAGTGCTATTCTGACGGGTCGTGAGCCCTACGAGCAGTACTTC. Protein: CSAILTGREPYEQYF.

This clonotype came up a few times. The chain couples TRBV28 to TRBJ2-1; 10 bases are a match to TRBD2. Per the germline V gene, CDR1 is MDHEN and CDR2 is SYDVKM. This CDR3 has 16 amino acids. V lost 5 bases to trimming and J lost 6 bases; unmatched junction nucleotides: 10. The CDR3 region is CASSTLGSGGANEQFF. CDR3 DNA: TGTGCCAGCAGTACCCTAGGGAGCGGGGGGGCCAATGAGCAGTTCTTC.

The chain is built from TRBV11-2 and TRBJ1-2, with D possibly being TRBD1 (5 bases). The V end was cut by 0 bases, the J end by 4 bases, with 6 bases between. The CDR3 has 13 residues. Germline CDR1 is SGHAT and CDR2 is FQNNGV. CDR3 amino acids: CASSLDGAYGYTF. CDR3 sequence (DNA): TGTGCCAGCAGCTTAGATGGGGCCTATGGCTACACCTTC.

The chain combines TRBV7-8 with TRBJ2-1; 8 bases are shared with TRBD2. This CDR3 is built from 16 residues. Germline CDR1 reads SGHVS; CDR2 reads FQNEAQ. Losses at the gene ends were 4 bases for V and 5 bases for J; bases not matched to a gene: 10. The CDR3 here is CASSYPGLEKDNEQFF. For the CDR3, the DNA is TGTGCCAGCAGCTACCCGGGACTAGAGAAAGACAATGAGCAGTTCTTC.

The chain combines TRBV5-1 with TRBJ2-1; TRBD1 might be the D (6 bases). The V end was cut by 6 bases, the J end by 8 bases, with 21 bases between. CDR3 length: 15 amino acids. Germline assignment: CDR1 SGHRS and CDR2 YFSETQ. Here the CDR3 DNA reads TGCGCCAGCAACAGCGGACAGTCTGAGGTGGATGAGCAGTTCTTC. Its protein product is CASNSGQSEVDEQFF.

This clonotype turned up a few times. This sequence joins TRBV14 and TRBJ2-3; D is ambiguous. V was shortened by 3 bases and J by 5 bases, with 15 bases between the two germline ends. Germline V lookup: CDR1 SGHDN, CDR2 FVKESK. The CDR3 length is 15 residues. CDR3 sequence reads: CASSQTFPEEDTQYF. The CDR3 nucleotides are TGTGCCAGCAGCCAGACTTTCCCCGAGGAAGATACGCAGTATTTT. Full variable domain (remainder filled in from reference TRBV14 and TRBJ2-3): EAGVTQFPSHSVIEKGQTVTLRCDPISGHDNLYWYRRVMGKEIKFLLHFVKESKQDESGMPNNRFLAERTGGTYSTLKVQPAELEDSGVYFCASSQTFPEEDTQYFGPGTRLTVL.

The chain has TRBV12-3 or TRBV12-4 and TRBJ1-6, with 9 nucleotides matching TRBD1. The CDR3 length is 15 residues. J gave up 9 bases and V 5 bases, and 8 bases lay outside the gene matches. DNA of the CDR3: TGTGCCAGCAGTGACAAACAGGGGGCGTTTTCACCCCTCCACTTT. It translates to CASSDKQGAFSPLHF.

This clonotype was seen a handful of times. The chain is built from TRBV5-1 and TRBJ2-6, with D possibly being TRBD1 (5 bases). CDR3 size: 16 residues. Trimming took 2 bases from V and 1 from J, leaving 10 bases between them. Germline V CDR1 and CDR2: SGHRS, YFSETQ. The CDR3: CASSFQGISGANVLTF. The CDR3 DNA reads as TGCGCCAGCAGCTTCCAGGGAATATCTGGGGCCAACGTCCTGACTTTC.

The chain combines TRBV7-9 with TRBJ2-2; D possibly corresponds to TRBD2 (5 bases). The CDR3 consists of 16 residues. Germline values: CDR1 SEHNR, CDR2 FQNEAQ (reference sequence). The V end lost 6 bases, the J end lost 4 bases, and 18 bases lay between the germline ends. The CDR3 protein is CASSYGPGKGTGELFF. CDR3 bases: TGTGCCAGCAGTTATGGGCCGGGGAAAGGCACCGGGGAGCTGTTTTTT.

A remark on this clonotype: This could be a read error, since a much larger clone is one nucleotide away. The chain's CDR3 is CASIRDSTDTQYF. CDR3 in DNA: TGTGCCAGCATCCGGGACAGCACAGATACGCAGTATTTT. The chain employs TRBV2 and TRBJ2-3; D may correspond to TRBD1 or TRBD2 (5 bases each). The CDR3 is 13 residues long. V was cut by 7 bases and J by 0 bases, with 8 bases left in between. CDR1 and CDR2 from the germline V gene are SNHLY and FYNNEI.

This chain joins TRBV7-2 and TRBJ1-5, with D possibly TRBD1 on 6 matching bases. V lost 5 bases and J lost 6, with 14 bases in between. Germline CDR1 is SGHTA and CDR2 is FQGNSA. The CDR3 consists of 14 residues. This chain's CDR3 is CASSMGGGFQPQHF. The DNA of the CDR3 is TGTGCCAGCAGCATGGGGGGGGGCTTTCAGCCCCAGCATTTT.

This clonotype has just a few counts. This chain links TRBV5-4 with TRBJ2-3, with 15 bases that match TRBD2. Losses at the gene ends were 3 bases for V and 4 bases for J; bases not matched to a gene: 3. The CDR3 runs to 16 residues. Germline V gene lookup returns CDR1 SGHNT and CDR2 YYREEE (reference sequence). The CDR3 sequence is CASSWGLAGGPDTQYF. The CDR3 nucleotides are TGTGCCAGCAGCTGGGGACTAGCGGGGGGACCAGATACGCAGTATTTT.

This clonotype has at least ten counts. The genes are TRBV4-1 and TRBJ2-7, with D unclear. The CDR3 spans 13 residues. V lost 0 bases and J 2 bases, leaving 5 bases between the germline ends. Germline V gene data show CDR1 as MGHRA and CDR2 as YSYEKL. CDR3 sequence reads: CASSQELTYEQYF. CDR3 sequence (DNA): TGCGCCAGCAGCCAAGAACTGACCTACGAGCAGTACTTC.

This clonotype was counted between two and nine times. This chain connects TRBV7-6 to TRBJ2-1; 9 bases align to TRBD2. V gave up 8 bases and J gave up 10 bases; unmatched junction bases: 9. Germline V CDR1 and CDR2: SGHVS, FNYEAQ. This CDR3 has 13 amino acids. The DNA for the CDR3 is TGTGCCAGCGGGGCGGGGGGGCCAGGGGAGCAGTTCTTC. Protein sequence: CASGAGGPGEQFF.